One and the same sample provided the 12 T cell receptor beta chains below, sequenced in a study of shared clonotypes between healthy human individuals. Produced via immunoSEQ multiplex PCR; TCRdb's table is partial and in-frame only. The sample records over a million clones, 97% to 99% being singletons. The specimen sequenced was naive CD4+ T cells sorted from blood. Subset here: CD45RA+ positively selected. The receptor set was obtained from a young man in good health.

The chain uses TRBV5-6 and TRBJ2-1; 7 bases are shared with TRBD1. The CDR3 totals 15 residues. Trimming took 0 bases from V and 7 from J; bases not matched to a gene: 7. The germline V gene has CDR1 SGHDT and CDR2 YYEEEE. CDR3 in DNA: TGTGCCAGCAGCTTGGAAGAGGGGGCGAGGAATGAGCAGTTCTTC. Protein: CASSLEEGARNEQFF.

In this sample, this clone turned up once. V gene TRBV29-1 combines with J gene TRBJ2-7; TRBD1 matches 7 bases. CDR1 and CDR2 from the germline V gene are SQVTM and ANQGSEA. V was pared by 5 bases and J by 2 bases, with 6 bases of the junction left unmatched. CDR3 size: 13 residues. CDR3 DNA sequence: TGCAGCGTTTCAAACAGGGGCCCCTACGAGCAGTACTTC. This gives the protein CSVSNRGPYEQYF.

The chain links TRBV5-4 to TRBJ1-4; TRBD1 is a possible D gene (6 bases). Germline CDR1 reads SGHNT; CDR2 reads YYREEE (reference sequence). The V gene lost 0 bases and the J gene lost 8 bases, with 11 bases spanning the gap. The CDR3 has 14 amino acids. The CDR3 region has the DNA TGTGCCAGCAGCTTGGCTGGGGGCACAGAAAAACTGTTTTTT. Protein product: CASSLAGGTEKLFF.

V gene TRBV7-2 combines with J gene TRBJ2-7, with TRBD1 matching 9 bases. With 4 bases clipped from V and 2 bases from J, the junction kept 6 bases outside the gene matches. Germline CDR1 SGHTA, CDR2 FQGNSA. The CDR3 has 15 amino acids. CDR3 sequence (DNA): TGTGCCAGCAGCTACAGGGGGCATGATCCCTACGAGCAGTACTTC. Translated, it gives CASSYRGHDPYEQYF.

This clone came up once. The gene calls are TRBV6-5 and TRBJ1-2, with no clear D. Trimming removed 0 bases at V and 4 bases at J, with 9 bases between. Germline CDR1 and CDR2: MNHEY and SVGAGI. This CDR3 is built from 14 residues. CDR3 sequence (DNA): TGTGCCAGCAGTTACTCGACGTCGGGCTATGGCTACACCTTC. Translating gives CASSYSTSGYGYTF.

In regard to this clone: The same CDR3 arises from other DNA sequences in this sample as well. The chain has TRBV18 and TRBJ2-2; 7 bases agree with TRBD2. The CDR3 is 15 amino acids. Germline CDR1 and CDR2: KGHSH and LQKENI. V gave up 1 base and J gave up 1 base; unmatched junction bases: 0. The CDR3 spells CASSPRTRNTGELFF. The DNA of the CDR3 is TGTGCCAGCTCACCACGGACTAGGAACACCGGGGAGCTGTTTTTT.

The V and J genes are TRBV5-1 and TRBJ2-1; 9 bases fit TRBD1. The trim removed 4 bases at V and 0 bases at J, leaving 5 bases unmatched. The CDR3 sequence is 16 residues long. Germline-derived CDR1 and CDR2 are SGHRS and YFSETQ. The CDR3 region is CASSIGQGSSYNEQFF. CDR3 nucleotide sequence: TGCGCCAGCAGCATCGGACAGGGGAGCTCCTACAATGAGCAGTTCTTC. Supplemented by reference TRBV5-1 and TRBJ2-1, the full variable domain reads KAGVTQTPRYLIKTRGQQVTLSCSPISGHRSVSWYQQTPGQGLQFLFEYFSETQRNKGNFPGRFSGRQFSNSRSEMNVSTLELGDSALYLCASSIGQGSSYNEQFFGPGTRLTVL.

The rearrangement uses TRBV7-8 and TRBJ2-1, with 9 bases fitting TRBD2. The V segment lost 0 bases and the J segment 7 bases; nucleotides outside the gene matches: 4. The length of the CDR3 is 15 residues. The V gene's germline CDR1 is SGHVS and CDR2 FQNEAQ. CDR3 loop: CASSLAAGGGNEQFF. CDR3 bases: TGTGCCAGCAGCTTAGCTGCGGGAGGGGGGAATGAGCAGTTCTTC.

The gene calls are TRBV9 and TRBJ2-5; D is possibly TRBD2 (5 bases). V was trimmed by 0 bases and J by 5 bases, leaving 5 bases between them. Germline V gene lookup returns CDR1 SGDLS and CDR2 YYNGEE. CDR3 length: 12 residues. For the CDR3, the DNA is TGTGCCAGCAGCGTAGGGACTGAGACCCAGTACTTC. The encoded protein is CASSVGTETQYF.

Of note for this clone: One junction end does not reproduce the germline sequence, and a read error may be involved. Other DNA sequences of this sample code for an identical CDR3. The rearrangement uses TRBV6-1 and TRBJ2-3, with 10 bases lining up with TRBD1. The CDR3 loop spans 15 amino acids. CDR1 MNHNS and CDR2 SASEGT come from the germline V gene. The CDR3 region has the DNA TGTGCCAGCAGCGAAGGGACAGGGGGCACAGATACGCAGTATTTT. This translates into CASSEGTGGTDTQYF.

V is TRBV28 and J is TRBJ2-1, with TRBD2 matching 8 bases. Germline trimming cut 6 bases from V and 7 bases from J; bases unmatched to any gene: 14. The CDR3 contains 16 residues. The germline CDR1 and CDR2 sequences are MDHEN and SYDVKM. The CDR3 DNA is TGTGCCAGCAGAGCCCGAGCGGGAGTAATAGGGAATGAGCAGTTCTTC. It is translated as CASRARAGVIGNEQFF.

The V and J genes are TRBV14 and TRBJ2-7, with D hard to call. V lost 1 base and J lost 6, with 4 bases in between. Germline V CDR1 and CDR2: SGHDN, FVKESK. This CDR3 is built from 11 residues. The CDR3 is CASSQVSEQYF. CDR3 sequence (DNA): TGTGCCAGCAGCCAAGTTTCCGAGCAGTACTTC.